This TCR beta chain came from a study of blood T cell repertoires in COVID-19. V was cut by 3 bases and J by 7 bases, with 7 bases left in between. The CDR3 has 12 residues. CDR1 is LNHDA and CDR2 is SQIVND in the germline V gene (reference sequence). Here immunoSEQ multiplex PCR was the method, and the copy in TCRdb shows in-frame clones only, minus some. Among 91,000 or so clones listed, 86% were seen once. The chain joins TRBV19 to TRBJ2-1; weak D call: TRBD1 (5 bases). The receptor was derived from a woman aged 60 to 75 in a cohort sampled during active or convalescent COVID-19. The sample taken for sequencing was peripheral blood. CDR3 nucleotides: TGTGCCAGTAGTATTTGGACAAATGAGCAGTTCTTC. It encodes CASSIWTNEQFF. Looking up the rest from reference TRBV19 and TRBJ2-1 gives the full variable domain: DGGITQSPKYLFRKEGQNVTLSCEQNLNHDAMYWYRQDPGQGLRLIYYSQIVNDFQKGDIAEGYSVSREKKESFPLTVTSAQKNPTAFYLCASSIWTNEQFFGPGTRLTVL.